Listed below are T cell receptor beta chains from one sample, sequenced in a study of cytomegalovirus exposure and HLA in healthy donors. Sequenced by immunoSEQ multiplex PCR; TCRdb stores in-frame clones only, minus some. The sample holds approximately 96,000 clones, approximately 79% seen once. The sequencing sample was made of PBMCs. These receptors came from a male donor in good health and CMV-seronegative. The CDR3 runs from the conserved cysteine through the conserved F or W. The D gene is left open where the match is weak. The listing skips clone size in some rows; elsewhere it reads once, few, many or a size class.

TRBD1,NA,TRBV6-6,TRBJ2-3,TGTGCCAGCAGCAGGGACAGGAGCACAGATACGCAGTATTTT,CASSRDRSTDTQYF
NA,once,TRBV5-1,TRBJ1-2,TGCGCCAGCAGCACCTGGGGGGGAGCTAACTATGGCTACACCTTC,CASSTWGGANYGYTF
TRBD1,NA,TRBV2,TRBJ1-1,TGTGCCAGCAGTGAAACAGGGGGGTACGCTGAAGCTTTCTTT,CASSETGGYAEAFF
TRBD1,NA,TRBV7-3,TRBJ2-5,TGTGCCAGCAGTACAGGGGGCTCTGGGGAGACCCAGTACTTC,CASSTGGSGETQYF
TRBD1,few,TRBV11-2,TRBJ2-7,TGTGCCAGCATCCACCAGGGACAGGGAAACTACGAGCAGTACTTC,CASIHQGQGNYEQYF
NA,NA,TRBV5-6,TRBJ2-1,TGTGCCAGCAGCTTAGACCAGGTCCACAATGAGCAGTTCTTC,CASSLDQVHNEQFF
TRBD2,NA,TRBV2,TRBJ2-5,TGTGCCAGCAGTGTATTGCGGGAGGCTTGGGAGACCCAGTACTTC,CASSVLREAWETQYF
TRBD2,NA,TRBV5-5,TRBJ2-1,TGTGCCAGCAGCTTATACGAACTAGCGGGAGTGGATGAGCAGTTCTTC,CASSLYELAGVDEQFF
NA,NA,TRBV7-9,TRBJ2-3,TGTGCCAGCAGCTCACGGACAGAGACAGATACGCAGTATTTT,CASSSRTETDTQYF
TRBD2,once,TRBV14,TRBJ2-3,TGTGCCAGCAGCCCGGGAGGCCCCTTACAGTATTTT,CASSPGGPLQYF
NA,few,TRBV7-2,TRBJ1-2,TGTGCCAGCACCCTCGATCGGGGGATGGAAGGCTACACCTTC,CASTLDRGMEGYTF
NA,NA,TRBV18,TRBJ1-2,TGTGCCAGCTCACCACCGTTTGCCCGGGATCGAGATAACTATGGCTACACCTTC,CASSPPFARDRDNYGYTF
NA,NA,TRBV28,TRBJ2-7,TGTGCCAGCAGCCGTTCTCTCCCCAGCGAGCAGTACTTC,CASSRSLPSEQYF
TRBD1,NA,TRBV30,TRBJ1-3,TGTGCCTGGGACCAGGACAGGGGGCTTGGAAACACCATATATTTT,CAWDQDRGLGNTIYF
NA,NA,TRBV6-5,TRBJ1-4,TGTGCCAGCAGAAAGACACAGCTAAATGAAAAACTGTTTTTT,CASRKTQLNEKLFF
NA,NA,TRBV5-5,TRBJ2-7,TGTGCCAGCAGCTTGGATTCGGGGGGCCCCGACGAGCAGTACTTC,CASSLDSGGPDEQYF
NA,once,TRBV28,TRBJ1-5,TGTGCCAGCAGTTTATATAATAGCAATCAGCCCCAGCATTTT,CASSLYNSNQPQHF
TRBD1,NA,TRBV28,TRBJ1-5,TGTGCCAGCAGTTTGGGGACAGGGGGAGTCAATCAGCCCCAGCATTTT,CASSLGTGGVNQPQHF
TRBD2,NA,TRBV6-1,TRBJ2-5,TGTGCCAGCAGTGGGACGACTAGCGGGAGGGCCCGATCGTTGCAGAAGACCCAGTACTTC,CASSGTTSGRARSLQKTQYF
NA,few,TRBV6-5,TRBJ2-7,TGTGCCAGCGGCTCCAGGGGCTACGAGCAGTACTTC,CASGSRGYEQYF
TRBD2,few,TRBV9,TRBJ2-1,TGTGCCAGCAGCCCCACGGGACTAGCGGGAGGGGGCGGGGCTACGGGTTACAATGAGCAGTTCTTC,CASSPTGLAGGGGATGYNEQFF
NA,NA,TRBV5-5,TRBJ1-1,TGTGCCAGCAGCCCGGATGGCAGGACTGAAGCTTTCTTT,CASSPDGRTEAFF
TRBD1,NA,TRBV30,TRBJ1-5,TGTGCCTGGGGGGACAGTAGCAATCAGCCCCAGCATTTT,CAWGDSSNQPQHF
TRBD1,NA,TRBV5-1,TRBJ1-1,TGCGCCAGCAGCTTAACAGGGGAGAGGATGACTGAAGCTTTCTTT,CASSLTGERMTEAFF
NA,once,TRBV19,TRBJ1-5,TGTGCCAGTACTCCTGGCGGAAATCAGCCCCAGCATTTT,CASTPGGNQPQHF
TRBD1,NA,TRBV6-1,TRBJ2-6,TGTGCCAGCAGTGAGCCGGGACAGTCTTACTCTGGGGCCAACGTCCTGACTTTC,CASSEPGQSYSGANVLTF